The present TCR beta chain was sequenced within a study of T cell responses to AZD1222 COVID-19 vaccine. Profiled with immunoSEQ multiplex PCR; TCRdb holds only in-frame clones, not every one. The table records 80,000 to 100,000 clones, 85% to 95% of them present only once. This CDR3 contains 15 residues. Germline CDR1 reads LGHDT; CDR2 reads YNNKEL (reference sequence). V was shortened by 1 base and J by 2 bases, with 8 bases between the two germline ends. This specimen was peripheral blood, taken 28 days after the second AZD1222 dose. The sequence derives from an adult who received the AZD1222 COVID-19 vaccine. The genes are TRBV3-1 (or the pseudogene TRBV3-2) and TRBJ2-2; D unresolved. For the CDR3, the DNA is TGTGCCAGCAGCCAAGCGGCACCTAACACCGGGGAGCTGTTTTTT. Its protein product is CASSQAAPNTGELFF.